This T cell receptor beta chain was retrieved from a study of Ad26.COV2.S vaccination and SARS-CoV-2 variants. Study-wide results and caveats: Participants in the vaccine arm had higher spike-specific TCR breadth; placebo recipients had lower. Total T cell responses, in the TCR breadth and depth analyses, may have been underestimated.

A note on this clone: Its antigen remains unidentified.

CDR1 and CDR2 (germline): KGHSH, LQKENI. V was clipped by 1 base and J by 2 bases, with 14 bases between them. CDR3 length: 16 residues. Clones were read by immunoSEQ multiplex PCR, and TCRdb kept only the in-frame ones, dropping some. The sample has 300,000 to 400,000 clones, approximately 86% seen once. Treatment given: some 20 received Ad26.COV2.S at low or high dose, single or two shots; roughly 5 received placebo; per-sample allocation not given. Day 63 after the first vaccine or placebo injection was the time point for sampling. The specimen comprised peripheral blood, sampled in a trial of Ad26.COV2.S vaccine versus placebo. This clonotype was obtained from a person between 18 and 65 years old who received the Ad26.COV2.S COVID-19 vaccine or a placebo. The V and J genes are TRBV18 and TRBJ1-2; no clear D gene. The CDR3 loop is CASSPRETSNNYGYTF. The CDR3 DNA sequence: TGTGCCAGCTCACCACGTGAGACGTCTAACAACTATGGCTACACCTTC.